This passage covers 30 T cell receptor beta chains from one sample sequenced in a study of persistence of HIV-infected CD4 T cells. Their specific antigens are unknown. Anti-CD3/anti-CD28 beads served as a nonspecific positive control stimulus. Sorting of responding CD4+ T cells relied on upregulated CD40 ligand together with CD69. The immunoSEQ assay was version 4, run in survey mode. TCRdb's copy holds only in-frame clones and misses some; the assay was immunoSEQ multiplex PCR. The table shows around 40,000 clones, with 88% occurring only once. The specimen was CD4+ T cells sorted from PBMCs after roughly 18-hour stimulation, collected from a patient who received antiretroviral therapy. Every receptor here comes from an adult woman with HIV who was CMV-seropositive.

The chain uses TRBV18 and TRBJ1-1, with D perhaps matching TRBD1 (6 bases). Germline V gene lookup returns CDR1 KGHSH and CDR2 LQKENI. Trimming took 3 bases from V and 5 from J, leaving 25 bases between them. This CDR3 comprises 18 residues. CDR3 sequence reads: CASSPNLLGGGVNTEAFF. CDR3 DNA sequence: TGTGCCAGCTCACCTAATTTGTTGGGGGGGGGCGTCAATACTGAAGCTTTCTTT.

The chain has TRBV7-8 and TRBJ2-3; TRBD2 aligns across 7 bases. V lost 5 bases and J lost 0; bases outside the gene matches: 11. The CDR3 spans 17 residues. Germline V gene lookup returns CDR1 SGHVS and CDR2 FQNEAQ. CDR3: CASSGLGGGESTDTQYF. CDR3 in DNA: TGTGCCAGCAGCGGACTTGGGGGGGGAGAAAGCACAGATACGCAGTATTTT.

Remarks on this clone: Different DNA sequences within this sample yield the same CDR3. This chain links TRBV6-5 with TRBJ1-1, with D tentatively TRBD1 (5 bases). Trimming removed 2 bases at V and 5 bases at J, with 6 bases between. In germline, CDR1 is MNHEY, CDR2 SVGAGI. There are 12 residues in the CDR3. The CDR3 nucleotides read TGTGCCAGCAGTTACGGGGGAACTGAAGCTTTCTTT. Protein product: CASSYGGTEAFF.

The chain employs TRBV7-9 and TRBJ2-5; 7 bases are a match to TRBD2. V lost 5 bases, J lost 4 bases, and 10 bases stayed unmatched. Germline V lookup: CDR1 SEHNR, CDR2 FQNEAQ (reference sequence). The CDR3 has 15 residues. The CDR3 region is CASSISDGGRETQYF. The CDR3 bases are TGTGCCAGCAGCATATCGGACGGGGGGAGAGAGACCCAGTACTTC.

The rearrangement links TRBV2 to TRBJ1-5, with unresolved D. V was pared by 4 bases and J by 4 bases, with 8 bases between. The CDR3 consists of 13 residues. From germline, CDR1 is SNHLY and CDR2 FYNNEI. The CDR3 bases are TGTGCCAGCAGTGTAGACGGTAATCAGCCCCAGCATTTT. It is translated as CASSVDGNQPQHF.

The chain joins TRBV11-3 to TRBJ2-3, with 7 positions matching TRBD2. CDR3 length equals 17 residues. Germline lookup yields CDR1 SGHNT and CDR2 YENEEA. Unmatched junction bases numbered 13, after V lost 5 bases and J lost 2 bases. The CDR3 DNA reads as TGTGCCAGCAGCCGACCCCTTGGGGGGGGGTTCACAGATACGCAGTATTTT. Translation: CASSRPLGGGFTDTQYF. The whole variable domain, remainder taken from reference TRBV11-3 and TRBJ2-3, is EAGVVQSPRYKIIEKKQPVAFWCNPISGHNTLYWYLQNLGQGPELLIRYENEEAVDDSQLPKDRFSAERLKGVDSTLKIQPAELGDSAVYLCASSRPLGGGFTDTQYFGPGTRLTVL.

The chain couples TRBV19 to TRBJ1-5, with D hard to call. V gave up 0 bases and J gave up 3 bases, with 9 bases separating them. The CDR3 runs 15 residues. In germline, CDR1 is LNHDA, CDR2 SQIVND (reference sequence). This chain's CDR3 is CASSIDGRTNQPQHF. As DNA, the CDR3 is TGTGCCAGTAGTATAGATGGCCGGACCAATCAGCCCCAGCATTTT.

This chain links TRBV3-1 (or the pseudogene TRBV3-2) with TRBJ2-3; D is possibly TRBD2 (7 bases). The CDR3 spans 15 residues. In germline, CDR1 is LGHDT, CDR2 YNNKEL (reference sequence). Trimming pared 5 bases from V and 4 bases from J, leaving 16 bases between. CDR3 DNA: TGTGCCAGCAGCTCCTCCCGGGGGGCCGCAGATACGCAGTATTTT. It specifies CASSSSRGAADTQYF.

The chain recombines TRBV18 with TRBJ2-7, with D unclear. Germline CDR1 reads KGHSH; CDR2 reads LQKENI. V lost 3 bases and J 3 bases, leaving 9 bases between the germline ends. The CDR3 length is 13 residues. As DNA, the CDR3 is TGTGCCAGCTCACCGAGGTCGGACTACGAGCAGTACGTC. Protein sequence: CASSPRSDYEQYV.

V gene TRBV2 combines with J gene TRBJ1-5, with 9 bases lining up with TRBD1. The germline gives CDR1 SNHLY, CDR2 FYNNEI. The ends lost 5 bases at V and 3 bases at J; junction bases unmatched: 8. CDR3 length: 16 amino acids. CDR3 coding DNA: TGTGCCAGCAGTAATACCGGGACAGGGAACAATCAGCCCCAGCATTTT. Its translation is CASSNTGTGNNQPQHF.

In regard to this clone: The CDR3 ends on some other residue instead of the conserved phenylalanine or tryptophan, so this is likely a read error. The V call is TRBV7-2, the J call TRBJ1-6; D is undetermined. There are 13 residues in the CDR3. The V end lost 1 base, the J end lost 7 bases, and 5 bases lay between the germline ends. The germline V gene has CDR1 SGHTA and CDR2 FQGNSA. In DNA, the CDR3 is TGTGCCAGCAGCTTAGAGACGAATTCACCCCTCCACCTT. Its translation is CASSLETNSPLHL.

The genes are TRBV7-8 and TRBJ2-2; 10 bases agree with TRBD1. The CDR3 runs to 16 residues. J was trimmed by 4 bases and V by 4 bases; bases with no gene match: 6. Germline V gene sequence: CDR1 SGHVS, CDR2 FQNEAQ. In DNA form, the CDR3 reads TGTGCCAGCAGCTACCGGGACAGGGGCCTCACCGGGGAGCTGTTTTTT. It translates to CASSYRDRGLTGELFF. The variable domain in full, completed from reference TRBV7-8 and TRBJ2-2, reads GAGVSQSPRYKVAKRGQDVALRCDPISGHVSLFWYQQALGQGPEFLTYFQNEAQLDKSGLPSDRFFAERPEGSVSTLKIQRTQQEDSAVYLCASSYRDRGLTGELFFGEGSRLTVL.

This rearrangement joins TRBV5-4 to TRBJ2-3, with D possibly matching TRBD2 (5 bases). Trimming removed 0 bases from V and 5 bases from J, with 7 bases in between. CDR1 is SGHNT, CDR2 YYREEE, per germline (reference sequence). The length of the CDR3 is 13 residues. The CDR3 DNA is TGTGCCAGCAGCTTGGCGGGGAGAGATACGCAGTATTTT. This translates into CASSLAGRDTQYF.

The chain joins TRBV9 to TRBJ2-5; 13 bases are a match to TRBD2. The V and J ends lost 0 bases and 2 bases, in that order; junction bases with no gene match: 4. This CDR3 is 17 amino acids long. In germline, CDR1 is SGDLS, CDR2 YYNGEE. CDR3 in DNA: TGTGCCAGCAGCGTAGGACTAGCGGGGGGTAGGCAAGAGACCCAGTACTTC. Translating it yields CASSVGLAGGRQETQYF.

The rearrangement uses TRBV10-3 and TRBJ1-2; no reliable D call. The V gene's germline CDR1 is ENHRY and CDR2 SYGVKD. The CDR3 is made up of 16 amino acids. The V end was cut by 4 bases, the J end by 5 bases, with 20 bases between. The CDR3 reads CAISVGRLTGNYGYTF. CDR3 sequence (DNA): TGTGCCATCAGTGTAGGCAGGCTAACGGGAAATTATGGCTACACCTTC.

CDR3 coding DNA: TGTGCCAGCAGTTCAGAGACCCCGAGACATGAAAAACTGTTTTTT. Translated: CASSSETPRHEKLFF. The chain links TRBV6-2 or TRBV6-3 to TRBJ1-4; D remains ambiguous. Germline V gene lookup returns CDR1 MNHEY and CDR2 SVGEGT. The V end lost 4 bases, the J end lost 6 bases, and 15 bases lay between the germline ends. The CDR3 is made up of 15 amino acids.

V usage is TRBV9 and J usage is TRBJ2-6, with D possibly being TRBD1 or TRBD2 (5 bases each). Between the trimmed V and J ends, which lost 3 bases and 3 bases, there was a span of 7 bases. The CDR3 length is 14 residues. The V gene's germline CDR1 is SGDLS and CDR2 YYNGEE. The chain's CDR3 is CASSAGSGANVLTF. The DNA for the CDR3 is TGTGCCAGCAGCGCAGGGAGTGGGGCCAACGTCCTGACTTTC.

This chain joins TRBV6-6 and TRBJ2-4; D not certain. Looked up from germline, CDR1 is MNHNY and CDR2 is SVGAGI (reference sequence). The CDR3 is made up of 14 amino acids. With 10 bases removed from V and 5 bases from J, the gap between germline ends came to 18 bases. Here the CDR3 reads CATNPGTGQNIQYF. Here the CDR3 DNA reads TGTGCCACCAATCCGGGTACCGGGCAAAACATTCAGTACTTC.

This clone appeared a single time. V is TRBV5-1 and J is TRBJ1-1; TRBD1 matches 7 bases. The trim removed 0 bases at V and 5 bases at J, leaving 4 bases unmatched. Germline-derived CDR1 and CDR2 are SGHRS and YFSETQ. The CDR3 totals 14 residues. CDR3 residues: CASSLVLGQTEAFF. CDR3 coding DNA: TGCGCCAGCAGCTTGGTCTTGGGACAGACTGAAGCTTTCTTT.

This clone appeared a single time. This chain uses TRBV7-8 with TRBJ1-2; no firm D call. CDR1 is SGHVS, CDR2 FQNEAQ, per germline. Trimming took 10 bases from V and 7 from J, leaving 13 bases between them. The CDR3 consists of 11 residues. In nucleotides, the CDR3 is TGTGCCACCCAGCAAGCCGGTGGCTACACCTTC. Translation: CATQQAGGYTF.

The chain is built from TRBV2 and TRBJ2-4; 10 nucleotides align to TRBD1. Germline V gene sequence: CDR1 SNHLY, CDR2 FYNNEI. The V and J ends lost 7 bases and 4 bases, in that order; junction bases with no gene match: 4. There are 14 residues in the CDR3. The DNA for the CDR3 is TGTGCCAGCACCACGGGACAGGGGAAAAACATTCAGTACTTC. It yields the protein CASTTGQGKNIQYF.

J is TRBJ2-3 and V is TRBV5-1; unclear D gene. The CDR3 contains 16 residues. CDR1 SGHRS and CDR2 YFSETQ come from the germline V gene. The V end was cut by 4 bases, the J end by 4 bases, with 19 bases between. CDR3 sequence: CASSHTGLPTPDTQYF. For the CDR3, the DNA is TGCGCCAGCAGCCACACCGGGTTACCCACGCCAGATACGCAGTATTTT.

The chain has TRBV11-3 and TRBJ1-1; weak D call: TRBD1 (5 bases). CDR3 length equals 14 residues. Germline values: CDR1 SGHNT, CDR2 YENEEA. V was pared by 4 bases and J by 3 bases, with 12 bases between. CDR3 amino acids: CASSSGGVDTEAFF. CDR3 nucleotide sequence: TGTGCCAGCAGCTCCGGGGGTGTTGACACTGAAGCTTTCTTT. Based on the CDR3 plus reference TRBV11-3 and TRBJ1-1, the full variable domain is EAGVVQSPRYKIIEKKQPVAFWCNPISGHNTLYWYLQNLGQGPELLIRYENEEAVDDSQLPKDRFSAERLKGVDSTLKIQPAELGDSAVYLCASSSGGVDTEAFFGQGTRLTVV.

This chain uses TRBV2 with TRBJ1-1, with TRBD1 matching over 11 bases. Germline CDR1 and CDR2: SNHLY and FYNNEI. The V and J ends lost 9 bases and 9 bases, in that order; junction bases with no gene match: 9. The CDR3 spans 13 residues. CDR3 loop: CASISDRGLQAFF. The CDR3 DNA is TGTGCCAGTATTTCGGACAGGGGGCTTCAAGCTTTCTTT.

The chain links TRBV29-1 to TRBJ2-7; TRBD2 agrees at 14 bases. The CDR3 is made up of 13 amino acids. Germline V gives CDR1 SQVTM, CDR2 ANQGSEA. Trimming at V came to 6 bases and at J to 4 bases, leaving 2 bases not matched to a gene. The DNA of the CDR3 is TGCAGCGTCGGGACTAGCGGGGGTTACGAGCAGTACTTC. It encodes CSVGTSGGYEQYF.

The chain recombines TRBV10-1 with TRBJ1-1, with TRBD1 as a possible D gene (5 bases). V gave up 0 bases and J gave up 4 bases, with 9 bases separating them. CDR1 is WNHNN and CDR2 is SYGVQD in the germline V gene (reference sequence). The CDR3 extends over 14 amino acids. Here the CDR3 reads CASSESVGGTEAFF. The CDR3 nucleotides read TGCGCCAGCAGTGAGTCAGTGGGGGGCACTGAAGCTTTCTTT.

This chain joins TRBV5-1 and TRBJ2-1; D is uncertain. The germline V gene encodes CDR1 SGHRS and CDR2 YFSETQ. The V gene lost 3 bases and the J gene lost 10 bases, with 11 bases spanning the gap. This CDR3 comprises 12 residues. CDR3 DNA: TGCGCCAGCAGCTCTTGGGGAAGGGAGCAGTTCTTC. Residues: CASSSWGREQFF.

This clone occurred once. The chain has TRBV5-1 and TRBJ2-3, with TRBD2 matching over 16 bases. The germline CDR1 and CDR2 sequences are SGHRS and YFSETQ. Trimming cost V 0 bases and J 6 bases; bases outside gene matches: 4. This CDR3 comprises 17 residues. CDR3 in amino acids: CASSLAGLAGGPDTQYF. CDR3 DNA: TGCGCCAGCAGCTTGGCGGGACTAGCGGGGGGGCCGGATACGCAGTATTTT.

The gene calls are TRBV5-5 and TRBJ1-1, with D unresolved. CDR3 size: 13 residues. The V and J ends lost 0 bases and 1 base respectively, with 4 bases between them. Germline CDR1 is SGHKS and CDR2 is YYEKEE (reference sequence). The CDR3 spells CASSLGTNTEAFF. CDR3 nucleotides: TGTGCCAGCAGCTTGGGGACGAACACTGAAGCTTTCTTT.

The chain links TRBV5-1 to TRBJ1-1; D is uncertain. Trimming stripped 4 bases from V and 3 bases from J, with 10 bases between. In germline, CDR1 is SGHRS, CDR2 YFSETQ. CDR3 size: 13 residues. In nucleotides, the CDR3 is TGCGCCAGCAGCCTAGACCCGGACACTGAAGCTTTCTTT. Protein product: CASSLDPDTEAFF. The full variable domain, completed using reference TRBV5-1 and TRBJ1-1, is KAGVTQTPRYLIKTRGQQVTLSCSPISGHRSVSWYQQTPGQGLQFLFEYFSETQRNKGNFPGRFSGRQFSNSRSEMNVSTLELGDSALYLCASSLDPDTEAFFGQGTRLTVV.